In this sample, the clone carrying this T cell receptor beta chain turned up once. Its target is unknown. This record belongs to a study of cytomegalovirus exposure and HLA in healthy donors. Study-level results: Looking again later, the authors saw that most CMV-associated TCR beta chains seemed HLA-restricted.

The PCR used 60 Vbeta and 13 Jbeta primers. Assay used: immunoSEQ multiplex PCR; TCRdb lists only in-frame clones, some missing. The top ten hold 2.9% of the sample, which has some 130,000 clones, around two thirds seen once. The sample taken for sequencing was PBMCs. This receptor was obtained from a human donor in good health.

CDR3 sequence (DNA): TGTGCCAGCAGCTGGGGCAGACTGTCTTCCTACAATGAGCAGTTCTTC. It codes for CASSWGRLSSYNEQFF. The chain carries TRBV5-6 and TRBJ2-1, with a possible D match to TRBD1 (5 bases). V was pared by 3 bases and J by 1 base, with 14 bases between. This CDR3 spans 16 amino acids. Germline CDR1 is SGHDT and CDR2 is YYEEEE.